A single sample is the source of the 24 T cell receptor beta chains below, sequenced in a study of blood T cell repertoires in COVID-19. Assay used: immunoSEQ multiplex PCR; TCRdb lists only in-frame clones, some missing. The data contain tens of thousands of clones, roughly 90% of them singletons. The sample comprised peripheral blood. These receptors were taken from a woman in her forties or fifties with acute or convalescent COVID-19.

This clone was seen just once. The CDR3 loop reads CASSSGQENNSPLHF. The CDR3 DNA is TGTGCCAGCAGCTCCGGACAGGAAAATAATTCACCCCTCCACTTT. This chain joins TRBV7-8 and TRBJ1-6; 7 bases align to TRBD1. CDR3 length: 15 residues. Per the germline V gene, CDR1 is SGHVS and CDR2 is FQNEAQ. Trimming removed 4 bases from V and 5 bases from J; junction bases left unmatched: 5.

On this clone itself: At one of its ends the junction is not consistent with the germline gene, which may arise from a read error. The chain recombines TRBV3-1 (or the pseudogene TRBV3-2) with TRBJ1-1; 9 positions agree with TRBD1. Per germline, CDR1 LGHDT and CDR2 YNNKEL (reference sequence). The CDR3 has 13 residues. This chain's CDR3 is CASSQGQGHRAFF. DNA of the CDR3: TGTGCCAGCAGTCAAGGACAGGGGCACCGAGCTTTCTTT.

As to this clone: Additional DNA sequences in this sample encode the identical CDR3. This chain's CDR3 is CASSPLGQNTEAFF. The CDR3, as DNA: TGTGCCAGCTCACCTCTTGGACAGAACACTGAAGCTTTCTTT. The J gene is TRBJ1-1, the V gene TRBV18, with a possible D match to TRBD1 (5 bases). V shed 3 bases and J shed 1 base, with 9 bases lying between them. Germline assignment: CDR1 KGHSH and CDR2 LQKENI. The CDR3 is 14 residues long.

This clone was counted a single time. The rearrangement uses TRBV5-1 and TRBJ1-6; TRBD1 matches 7 bases. The V gene's germline CDR1 is SGHRS and CDR2 YFSETQ. The V segment lost 4 bases and the J segment 12 bases; nucleotides outside the gene matches: 10. The CDR3 totals 14 residues. CDR3 residues: CASSRDSGFGPLHF. CDR3 in DNA: TGCGCCAGCAGCCGGGACAGCGGTTTTGGACCCCTCCACTTT.

The chain recombines TRBV11-2 with TRBJ1-1; 7 nucleotides align to TRBD1. The germline V gene has CDR1 SGHAT and CDR2 FQNNGV. The CDR3 is 16 amino acids. Unmatched junction bases numbered 9, after V lost 1 base and J lost 4 bases. CDR3 protein: CASSLAVGGETTEAFF. DNA of the CDR3: TGTGCCAGCAGCTTAGCGGTAGGGGGCGAAACCACTGAAGCTTTCTTT.

The J gene is TRBJ1-2, the V gene TRBV2; 12 bases align to TRBD1. This CDR3 is built from 14 residues. V lost 7 bases, J lost 7 bases, and 7 bases stayed unmatched. Germline V gene sequence: CDR1 SNHLY, CDR2 FYNNEI. The CDR3 nucleotides read TGTGCCAGCACCAAGGGACAGGGGGCTTTTGGCTACACCTTC. Residues: CASTKGQGAFGYTF.

The chain links TRBV19 to TRBJ2-2; no reliable D call. The germline V gene encodes CDR1 LNHDA and CDR2 SQIVND (reference sequence). The CDR3 totals 14 residues. Trimming stripped 0 bases from V and 6 bases from J, with 8 bases between. CDR3 nucleotides: TGTGCCAGTAGTATAGATCTTTTCTCCGGGGAGCTGTTTTTT. Its translation is CASSIDLFSGELFF.

The chain employs TRBV11-2 and TRBJ1-1, with D uncertain. Germline V lookup: CDR1 SGHAT, CDR2 FQNNGV. The CDR3 contains 15 residues. Trimming pared 0 bases from V and 0 bases from J, leaving 8 bases between. The CDR3 here is CASSLDPSLNTEAFF. In nucleotides, the CDR3 is TGTGCCAGCAGCTTAGATCCTTCCCTGAACACTGAAGCTTTCTTT.

The CDR3 here is CASRGTIEAFF. CDR3 in DNA: TGTGCCAGTAGGGGGACAATAGAAGCTTTCTTT. The chain is built from TRBV19 and TRBJ1-1; possible D gene TRBD1, 6 bases. The CDR3 is made up of 11 amino acids. The germline gives CDR1 LNHDA, CDR2 SQIVND (reference sequence). The germline V and J ends were trimmed by 6 bases and 8 bases, with 10 bases remaining between them.

The chain links TRBV7-2 to TRBJ2-7, with 10 bases that match TRBD2. Germline CDR1 and CDR2: SGHTA and FQGNSA. With V trimmed by 3 bases and J by 2 bases, 4 bases remained unmatched. This CDR3 contains 15 residues. The CDR3 coding sequence is TGTGCCAGCAGCTTCATAGCGGGGGGCACCTACGAGCAGTACTTC. Translated: CASSFIAGGTYEQYF.

The V gene is TRBV4-3, the J gene TRBJ2-7; 12 nucleotides match TRBD2. The germline V gene has CDR1 LGHNA and CDR2 YSLEER. CDR3 length equals 15 residues. V gave up 5 bases and J gave up 5 bases; unmatched junction bases: 7. The CDR3 loop reads CASSSRLAGVNEQYF. Here the CDR3 DNA reads TGCGCCAGCAGCTCCCGACTAGCGGGAGTCAACGAGCAGTACTTC.

The chain carries TRBV5-4 and TRBJ1-5; D might be TRBD1 (6 bases). Germline CDR1 SGHNT, CDR2 YYREEE (reference sequence). The CDR3 is 13 amino acids. Trimming pared 0 bases from V and 5 bases from J, leaving 6 bases between. CDR3 residues: CASSLGQDQPQHF. The CDR3 bases are TGTGCCAGCAGCTTGGGACAGGATCAGCCCCAGCATTTT.

The CDR3 nucleotides read TGTGCCAGCAGCTTCGAGACAGATCACACCGGGGAGCTGTTTTTT. It is translated as CASSFETDHTGELFF. The chain is built from TRBV7-3 and TRBJ2-2; possibly TRBD1 for D (5 bases). Trimming stripped 3 bases from V and 3 bases from J, with 11 bases between. The CDR3 covers 15 residues. The germline V gene encodes CDR1 SGHTA and CDR2 FQGTGA.

The rearrangement uses TRBV30 and TRBJ2-5; D possibly corresponds to TRBD1 (5 bases). This CDR3 is built from 13 residues. The germline gives CDR1 GTSNPN, CDR2 SVGIG (reference sequence). Trimming stripped 0 bases from V and 5 bases from J, with 10 bases between. Written as DNA, the CDR3 is TGTGCCTGGAGTGTTAGGGGCGGCGAGACCCAGTACTTC. Its protein product is CAWSVRGGETQYF.

The J gene is TRBJ2-1, the V gene TRBV18; TRBD1 agrees at 8 bases. The CDR3 is made up of 16 amino acids. Per germline, CDR1 KGHSH and CDR2 LQKENI. The junction had 19 bases not matched to a gene; V was cut back by 6 bases and J by 12 bases. The DNA for the CDR3 is TGTGCCAGCTCTTCCCCAGGTCAGGGGGCAAAAGTGTGGCAGTTCTTC. Protein sequence: CASSSPGQGAKVWQFF. The variable domain in full, completed from reference TRBV18 and TRBJ2-1, reads NAGVMQNPRHLVRRRGQEARLRCSPMKGHSHVYWYRQLPEEGLKFMVYLQKENIIDESGMPKERFSAEFPKEGPSILRIQQVVRGDSAAYFCASSSPGQGAKVWQFFGPGTRLTVL.

This chain joins TRBV28 and TRBJ2-1, with 9 positions matching TRBD1. CDR1 and CDR2 from the germline V gene are MDHEN and SYDVKM. The V segment lost 3 bases and the J segment 5 bases; nucleotides outside the gene matches: 5. The CDR3 has 15 residues. The CDR3 nucleotides read TGTGCCAGCAGTTTCATGGACAGGGGAAACAATGAGCAGTTCTTC. Amino acids: CASSFMDRGNNEQFF.

V gene TRBV27 combines with J gene TRBJ2-3; a possible D gene is TRBD2 (6 bases). V was cut by 3 bases and J by 5 bases, with 15 bases left in between. Germline V gives CDR1 MNHEY, CDR2 SMNVEV (reference sequence). The CDR3 sequence is 15 residues long. CDR3 in amino acids: CASSFSESAGDTQYF. The CDR3 DNA reads as TGTGCCAGCAGTTTTTCCGAATCAGCGGGAGATACGCAGTATTTT.

This chain connects TRBV3-1 (or the pseudogene TRBV3-2) to TRBJ1-2, with D possibly being TRBD1 (5 bases). From germline, CDR1 is LGHDT and CDR2 YNNKEL (reference sequence). The V and J ends lost 4 bases and 4 bases respectively, with 13 bases between them. This CDR3 has 14 residues. The CDR3 bases are TGTGCCAGCAGCCTCCGGGGGGACGGCTATGGCTACACCTTC. Translating gives CASSLRGDGYGYTF.

The rearrangement links TRBV5-1 to TRBJ1-1; maybe TRBD1 (5 bases). Looked up from germline, CDR1 is SGHRS and CDR2 is YFSETQ. This CDR3 contains 14 residues. V was cut by 4 bases and J by 1 base, with 11 bases left in between. For the CDR3, the DNA is TGCGCCAGCAGCCCGGGACTTTGGAACACTGAAGCTTTCTTT. This codes for CASSPGLWNTEAFF. The full variable domain, completed using reference TRBV5-1 and TRBJ1-1, is KAGVTQTPRYLIKTRGQQVTLSCSPISGHRSVSWYQQTPGQGLQFLFEYFSETQRNKGNFPGRFSGRQFSNSRSEMNVSTLELGDSALYLCASSPGLWNTEAFFGQGTRLTVV.

The chain couples TRBV13 to TRBJ2-1, with D hard to call. This CDR3 spans 15 amino acids. V lost 7 bases to trimming and J lost 5 bases, with 18 bases between them. CDR1 and CDR2 (germline): PRHDT, FYEKMQ (reference sequence). As DNA, the CDR3 is TGTGCCAGCACCGGCGCGGCCGTTTCTGACAATGAGCAGTTCTTC. It translates to CASTGAAVSDNEQFF.

The chain combines TRBV27 with TRBJ2-5; a possible D gene is TRBD2 (7 bases). This CDR3 spans 16 amino acids. Germline loops: CDR1 MNHEY, CDR2 SMNVEV (reference sequence). V was trimmed by 6 bases and J by 2 bases, leaving 19 bases between them. CDR3 sequence: CASRRGGGGAQETQYF. CDR3 sequence (DNA): TGTGCCAGCAGACGGGGCGGTGGGGGGGCTCAAGAGACCCAGTACTTC.

V is TRBV5-1 and J is TRBJ1-2, with TRBD1 identical over 9 bases. CDR1 and CDR2 (germline): SGHRS, YFSETQ. The CDR3 consists of 13 residues. With 7 bases clipped from V and 8 bases from J, the junction kept 9 bases outside the gene matches. CDR3 region: CASATGGSQGYTF. CDR3 DNA sequence: TGCGCCAGCGCGACAGGGGGTTCTCAAGGCTACACCTTC.

The V gene is TRBV18, the J gene TRBJ2-7, with D maybe TRBD1 (5 bases). Trimming stripped 3 bases from V and 3 bases from J, with 18 bases between. Germline values: CDR1 KGHSH, CDR2 LQKENI. The CDR3 is made up of 16 amino acids. The chain's CDR3 is CASSPLRGQSLYEQYF. The CDR3 nucleotides are TGTGCCAGCTCACCTCTGCGAGGACAAAGCCTCTACGAGCAGTACTTC.

The sample holds one count of this clone. The CDR3 DNA sequence: TGTGCCAGTAGTGCCTATGTGGGGCCCACCGGGGAGCTGTTTTTT. This codes for CASSAYVGPTGELFF. The rearrangement links TRBV19 to TRBJ2-2; tentatively, D is TRBD1 (5 bases). The CDR3 contains 15 residues. V was clipped by 5 bases and J by 4 bases, with 14 bases between them. From germline, CDR1 is LNHDA and CDR2 SQIVND (reference sequence).